The entry that follows covers one T cell receptor beta chain sequence. This sample was taken from a study of blood T cell repertoires in COVID-19. Overall study context: Italy, Spain and the United States were the sources of the convalescent and acute COVID-19 samples. PBMCs, B-cell-depleted T cells, or T cells were the source of the cDNA or gDNA that made up the material.

Original data processing: Estimation of nucleated cell counts was performed using reference gene primer amplification. Repertoires were generated with immunoSEQ multiplex PCR, while TCRdb's copy carries only in-frame clones and drops some. From that table come the V and J calls and clone size; the DNA was used to work out D and trimming. The data show 250,000 to 400,000 clones, about nine tenths seen once. The germline CDR1 and CDR2 sequences are SGHNT and YYREEE (reference sequence). Losses at the gene ends were 4 bases for V and 5 bases for J; bases not matched to a gene: 2. The CDR3 spans 13 residues.

The sequenced material came from peripheral blood. The V call is TRBV5-4, the J call TRBJ2-5; TRBD2 aligns across 10 bases. The sequence derives from a man aged 50 or older with active or convalescent COVID-19. This CDR3 is CASSPAGGETQYF. For the CDR3, the DNA is TGTGCCAGCAGCCCAGCGGGAGGGGAGACCCAGTACTTC.